This TCR beta chain is drawn from a study of CD8 T cells in ankylosing spondylitis. The study's findings and limits: A TCR beta motif made of eight highly homologous variants seemed typical of ankylosing spondylitis blood.

Germline assignment: CDR1 MNHNS and CDR2 SASEGT. Trimming pared 7 bases from V and 2 bases from J, leaving 14 bases between. The CDR3 is 14 amino acids. About this clonotype itself: The antigen remains unidentified.

MiXCR, applied by TCRdb to the 5' RACE reads, yields one record per CDR3 protein. The sample holds 250,000 to 350,000 distinct CDR3 sequences, 15% to 25% seen once. Sequencing was done on a sample of blood, either unsorted or a sorted T cell fraction (not recorded which). The chain combines TRBV6-1 with TRBJ2-5; D gene unclear. The TCR was taken from a male donor with ankylosing spondylitis or in good health (not recorded which). CDR3 DNA: TGTGCCAGCACAGGAGCGCTCCCACAAGAGACCCAGTACTTC. It encodes CASTGALPQETQYF.